This T cell receptor (beta chain) stems from a study of blood T cell repertoires in COVID-19. Study at large: Acute and convalescent COVID-19 samples came from the United States, Italy and Spain.

The assay was immunoSEQ multiplex PCR, and TCRdb's table has in-frame clones only and misses some. This table holds approximately 110,000 clones, 70% to 90% found once. This CDR3 comprises 13 residues. Per germline, CDR1 KGHSH and CDR2 LQKENI. V was shortened by 2 bases and J by 3 bases, with 5 bases between the two germline ends. The chain is built from TRBV18 and TRBJ2-1; D unresolved. The receptor's source is a woman in her 70s who had recovered from COVID-19. Sequenced: peripheral blood. The DNA of the CDR3 is TGTGCCAGCTCACCAGGCAACTACAATGAGCAGTTCTTC. Amino acid sequence: CASSPGNYNEQFF.